The rows below give T cell receptor beta chains drawn from one sample of a study of identical twins. TCRdb passed the 5' RACE reads through MiXCR, listing each CDR3 protein once. The table shows roughly 540,000 distinct CDR3 sequences, with roughly 21% occurring only once. This sample also appeared in a second study, on T cells expressing NK-cell markers.

The source material was CD4+ T cells sorted from blood. These receptors were obtained from a woman in her late teens or twenties in good health. Both conserved end residues are part of each CDR3. Each record gives: clone size, D gene, V gene, J gene, CDR3 DNA, CDR3 protein. D genes are given only for firm matches. The size field is filled for only some rows; it gives once, few, many or a size class.

clone size: .
D gene: .
V gene: TRBV20-1
J gene: TRBJ2-1
CDR3 DNA: TGCAGTGCTAGTGCAGGGGCGGGCAATGAGCAGTTCTTC
CDR3 protein: CSASAGAGNEQFF

clone size: .
D gene: TRBD2
V gene: TRBV12-3/TRBV12-4
J gene: TRBJ2-1
CDR3 DNA: TGTGCCAGCAGTTTAACTAGCGGGGGTTCGGATGAGCAGTTCTTC
CDR3 protein: CASSLTSGGSDEQFF

clone size: few
D gene: TRBD2
V gene: TRBV20-1
J gene: TRBJ2-1
CDR3 DNA: TGCAGTGCTAGGGTCAGCGGGATGGGTAGTTACAATGAGCAGTTCTTC
CDR3 protein: CSARVSGMGSYNEQFF

clone size: .
D gene: .
V gene: TRBV15
J gene: TRBJ2-7
CDR3 DNA: TGTGCCACCAGTAGGACAGCGGACTTGGAGCAGTACTTC
CDR3 protein: CATSRTADLEQYF

clone size: few
D gene: .
V gene: TRBV6-1
J gene: TRBJ1-2
CDR3 DNA: TGTGCCAGCATTCCTAGTGCGGCAGCTACTAACTATGGCTACACCTTC
CDR3 protein: CASIPSAAATNYGYTF

clone size: few
D gene: .
V gene: TRBV6-5
J gene: TRBJ2-7
CDR3 DNA: TGTGCCAGCAGTTACGTTGAGACTAAGAGATACGAGCAGTACTTC
CDR3 protein: CASSYVETKRYEQYF

clone size: few
D gene: TRBD2
V gene: TRBV20-1
J gene: TRBJ2-3
CDR3 DNA: TGCAGTGCTAGTCTAGCGGGGGTGCCATATACGCAGTATTTT
CDR3 protein: CSASLAGVPYTQYF

clone size: few
D gene: TRBD2
V gene: TRBV12-3/TRBV12-4
J gene: TRBJ2-2
CDR3 DNA: TGTGCCAGCAGTTCAGCGGGAGGTCGCACCGGGGAGCTGTTTTTT
CDR3 protein: CASSSAGGRTGELFF

clone size: .
D gene: TRBD2
V gene: TRBV18
J gene: TRBJ2-5
CDR3 DNA: TGTGCCAGCTCACCATTGATGGGGGGGCAAGAGACCCAGTACTTC
CDR3 protein: CASSPLMGGQETQYF

clone size: .
D gene: .
V gene: TRBV7-9
J gene: TRBJ1-1
CDR3 DNA: TGTGCCAGCAGCCCGTTCAGGACCACCATGAACACTGAAGCTTTCTTT
CDR3 protein: CASSPFRTTMNTEAFF

clone size: .
D gene: .
V gene: TRBV6-1
J gene: TRBJ1-4
CDR3 DNA: TGTGCCAGCAGTGAATTGGGGGCCGGTGAAAAACTGTTTTTT
CDR3 protein: CASSELGAGEKLFF

clone size: .
D gene: .
V gene: TRBV9
J gene: TRBJ2-1
CDR3 DNA: TGTGCCAGCAGCGTGGGGCCGTCCAATGAGCAGTTCTTC
CDR3 protein: CASSVGPSNEQFF

clone size: .
D gene: TRBD2
V gene: TRBV24-1
J gene: TRBJ2-3
CDR3 DNA: TGTGCCACCAGTGCCGCCGGGACTAGCGGGAGAGATACGCAGTATTTT
CDR3 protein: CATSAAGTSGRDTQYF

clone size: .
D gene: TRBD1
V gene: TRBV7-2
J gene: TRBJ2-1
CDR3 DNA: TGTGCCAGCAGCTTCGGATCCAACAGGGGCGGCAATGAGCAGTTCTTC
CDR3 protein: CASSFGSNRGGNEQFF

clone size: few
D gene: .
V gene: TRBV29-1
J gene: TRBJ1-1
CDR3 DNA: TGCAGCGTTGACCCACAATCGAACACTGAAGCTTTCTTT
CDR3 protein: CSVDPQSNTEAFF

clone size: .
D gene: .
V gene: TRBV12-3/TRBV12-4
J gene: TRBJ1-1
CDR3 DNA: TGTGCCAGCAGCCGCAGCGGGGGCTACACTGAAGCTTTCTTT
CDR3 protein: CASSRSGGYTEAFF

clone size: many
D gene: .
V gene: TRBV12-3/TRBV12-4
J gene: TRBJ1-5
CDR3 DNA: TGTGCCAGCAGTACCCGGGCCTTGAATCAGCCCCAGCATTTT
CDR3 protein: CASSTRALNQPQHF

clone size: .
D gene: .
V gene: TRBV11-3
J gene: TRBJ1-3
CDR3 DNA: TGTGCCAGCAGCTGGAATACAGGAACTGGAAACACCATATATTTT
CDR3 protein: CASSWNTGTGNTIYF

clone size: many
D gene: TRBD1
V gene: TRBV5-1
J gene: TRBJ1-1
CDR3 DNA: TGCGCCAGCAGCGGACGAGCCGGGACAGGGTCTGAAGCTTTCTTT
CDR3 protein: CASSGRAGTGSEAFF

clone size: .
D gene: .
V gene: TRBV7-6
J gene: TRBJ2-7
CDR3 DNA: TGTGCCAGCAGCCCAGAAAGGACTCAGACCTACGAGCAGTACTTC
CDR3 protein: CASSPERTQTYEQYF

clone size: .
D gene: TRBD1
V gene: TRBV20-1
J gene: TRBJ2-2
CDR3 DNA: TGCAGTGCTAGAAGTTGGGACAGGGGTTACACCGGGGAGCTGTTTTTT
CDR3 protein: CSARSWDRGYTGELFF

clone size: .
D gene: TRBD2
V gene: TRBV4-3
J gene: TRBJ2-1
CDR3 DNA: TGCGCCAGCAGCCAAGATCCCAGGGAGGGTGAGCAGTTCTTC
CDR3 protein: CASSQDPREGEQFF

clone size: .
D gene: TRBD2
V gene: TRBV27
J gene: TRBJ2-3
CDR3 DNA: TGTGCCAGCAGTTCTAGCGGGACGCGGGATACGCAGTATTTT
CDR3 protein: CASSSSGTRDTQYF

clone size: few
D gene: .
V gene: TRBV29-1
J gene: TRBJ2-3
CDR3 DNA: TGCAGCGCCACGACGGTCGATCGCACAGATACGCAGTATTTT
CDR3 protein: CSATTVDRTDTQYF

clone size: few
D gene: TRBD2
V gene: TRBV7-9
J gene: TRBJ2-3
CDR3 DNA: TGTGCCAGCAGCTCTACTAGCGGATCTGTCTATACGCAGTATTTT
CDR3 protein: CASSSTSGSVYTQYF

clone size: .
D gene: TRBD1
V gene: TRBV20-1
J gene: TRBJ2-2
CDR3 DNA: TGCAGTGCCATAGCTCCCGGGACAGCGAACACCGGGGAGCTGTTTTTT
CDR3 protein: CSAIAPGTANTGELFF

clone size: few
D gene: TRBD2
V gene: TRBV4-3
J gene: TRBJ2-7
CDR3 DNA: TGCGCCAGCAGCCTGAGACTAGCGTCCTCCTACGAGCAGTACTTC
CDR3 protein: CASSLRLASSYEQYF

clone size: .
D gene: TRBD2
V gene: TRBV20-1
J gene: TRBJ2-7
CDR3 DNA: TGCAGTGCTCTCGGACTAGCGGGAGGGCGCGAGCAGTACTTC
CDR3 protein: CSALGLAGGREQYF

clone size: .
D gene: TRBD2
V gene: TRBV10-3
J gene: TRBJ2-5
CDR3 DNA: TGTGCCATCAGCCTCGGACTAGCGGGGGTGGAGACCCAGTACTTC
CDR3 protein: CAISLGLAGVETQYF

clone size: .
D gene: .
V gene: TRBV11-3
J gene: TRBJ2-1
CDR3 DNA: TGTGCCAGCAGCTTGTCCCTCTCCTACAATGAGCAGTTCTTC
CDR3 protein: CASSLSLSYNEQFF

clone size: few
D gene: .
V gene: TRBV24-1
J gene: TRBJ2-2
CDR3 DNA: TGTGCCACCAGGGGTTACACCGGGGAGCTGTTTTTT
CDR3 protein: CATRGYTGELFF

clone size: .
D gene: TRBD2
V gene: TRBV7-7
J gene: TRBJ2-2
CDR3 DNA: TGTGCCAGCAGCCAGGGACTAGCGGGATCCTATAGCGGGGAGCTGTTTTTT
CDR3 protein: CASSQGLAGSYSGELFF

clone size: many
D gene: .
V gene: TRBV5-1
J gene: TRBJ2-7
CDR3 DNA: TGCGCCAGCAGCCCTGATAGATACTACGAGCAGTACTTC
CDR3 protein: CASSPDRYYEQYF

clone size: few
D gene: .
V gene: TRBV12-3/TRBV12-4
J gene: TRBJ1-5
CDR3 DNA: TGTGCCAGCAGTTTAGCGGGGCAATTACATCAGCCCCAGCATTTT
CDR3 protein: CASSLAGQLHQPQHF

clone size: .
D gene: .
V gene: TRBV6-6
J gene: TRBJ2-3
CDR3 DNA: TGTGCCGCGCAACGGGGGACAGATACGCAGTATTTT
CDR3 protein: CAAQRGTDTQYF

clone size: many
D gene: .
V gene: TRBV20-1
J gene: TRBJ1-1
CDR3 DNA: TGCAGTGCCACCAAGAGTACCAGCAGAACTGAAGCTTTCTTT
CDR3 protein: CSATKSTSRTEAFF

clone size: .
D gene: TRBD2
V gene: TRBV20-1
J gene: TRBJ2-7
CDR3 DNA: TGCAGTGCTAGAGCCCCGACTAGCGGGACATCCGAGCAGTACTTC
CDR3 protein: CSARAPTSGTSEQYF

clone size: few
D gene: .
V gene: TRBV10-3
J gene: TRBJ2-1
CDR3 DNA: TGTGCCATCAGTGTAGACATGAATGAGCAGTTCTTC
CDR3 protein: CAISVDMNEQFF

clone size: .
D gene: TRBD2
V gene: TRBV20-1
J gene: TRBJ2-3
CDR3 DNA: TGCAGTGCGTCGAGACTAGCGGGAGTAAGCAATACGCAGTATTTT
CDR3 protein: CSASRLAGVSNTQYF

clone size: few
D gene: TRBD2
V gene: TRBV7-9
J gene: TRBJ2-1
CDR3 DNA: TGTGCCAGCAGCCATAGCGGGAGGGCCCTCGATGAGCAGTTCTTC
CDR3 protein: CASSHSGRALDEQFF

clone size: few
D gene: .
V gene: TRBV6-2/TRBV6-3
J gene: TRBJ2-3
CDR3 DNA: TGTGCCAGCAGCAGACTGCTCAGCACAGATACGCAGTATTTT
CDR3 protein: CASSRLLSTDTQYF

clone size: .
D gene: TRBD1
V gene: TRBV10-3
J gene: TRBJ1-4
CDR3 DNA: TGTGCCACCGCGGGACAGGGTACGCAAAAACTGTTTTTT
CDR3 protein: CATAGQGTQKLFF

clone size: few
D gene: .
V gene: TRBV20-1
J gene: TRBJ1-1
CDR3 DNA: TGCAGTGCTGAACAGGGCCTAGGGACTGAAGCTTTCTTT
CDR3 protein: CSAEQGLGTEAFF

clone size: .
D gene: .
V gene: TRBV12-5
J gene: TRBJ2-7
CDR3 DNA: TGTGCTAGTGGCAAACGCGCGGACTTCTCATCCTACGAGCAGTACTTC
CDR3 protein: CASGKRADFSSYEQYF

clone size: few
D gene: TRBD1
V gene: TRBV20-1
J gene: TRBJ1-5
CDR3 DNA: TGCAGTGCCAAGATAGGGACAGTATCCCTCAATCAGCCCCAGCATTTT
CDR3 protein: CSAKIGTVSLNQPQHF

clone size: many
D gene: TRBD2
V gene: TRBV12-3/TRBV12-4
J gene: TRBJ2-7
CDR3 DNA: TGTGCCAGCACCCCGGGAGGGGGTCCCTACGAGCAGTACTTC
CDR3 protein: CASTPGGGPYEQYF

clone size: few
D gene: .
V gene: TRBV7-9
J gene: TRBJ1-4
CDR3 DNA: TGTGCCAGCAGCCCTCAGGGAAGGCTAGTTGAAAAACTGTTTTTT
CDR3 protein: CASSPQGRLVEKLFF